This T cell receptor (beta chain) was sequenced during a study of blood T cell repertoires in COVID-19. Study information: Material from acute and convalescent COVID-19 was sourced from the United States, Italy and Spain.

Germline-derived CDR1 and CDR2 are SNHLY and FYNNEI. V was trimmed by 6 bases and J by 9 bases, leaving 18 bases between them. This CDR3 is 14 amino acids long. Clones were read by immunoSEQ multiplex PCR, and TCRdb kept only the in-frame ones, dropping some. Of 250,000 to 300,000 clones listed, around four fifths are singletons. What was sequenced was peripheral blood. The receptor's source is a man in his sixties with acute or convalescent COVID-19. V usage is TRBV2 and J usage is TRBJ2-1, with D maybe TRBD2 (5 bases). The CDR3 sequence is CASSPYVSVTEQFF. CDR3 nucleotides: TGTGCCAGCAGCCCCTACGTTAGCGTGACTGAGCAGTTCTTC.